These 27 T cell receptor beta chains share one sample of origin, sequenced in a study of cytomegalovirus exposure and HLA in healthy donors (dated by TCRdb to the late 2010s). The library was made by the immunoSEQ multiplex PCR assay. For the multiplex PCR, a mixture combining 60 forward primers for TCR Vbeta segments and 13 reverse primers for TCR Jbeta segments was used. TCRdb carries this immuneACCESS record with in-frame sequences only. Its versions omit some clonotypes, under half of them owing to an unresolved V gene in the studies checked, with the rest unexplained. This sample has 90,000 to 150,000 clones in its table, and approximately 76% of those were observed once. The ten largest clones represent about 16% of the sample. Material: PBMCs. The receptors were sampled from a man aged 50 to 59 in good health and CMV-seropositive.

This clone was recorded once. This chain uses TRBV6-4 with TRBJ2-3, with 7 positions matching TRBD2. This CDR3 comprises 14 residues. V lost 5 bases to trimming and J lost 1 base; unmatched junction nucleotides: 3. Germline V gives CDR1 MRHNA, CDR2 SNTAGT. CDR3 region: CASSRLAGTDTQYF. DNA of the CDR3: TGTGCCAGCAGTCGGCTAGCGGGCACAGATACGCAGTATTTT.

J is TRBJ1-4 and V is TRBV6-5; D may be TRBD1 (5 bases). V shed 0 bases and J shed 4 bases, with 9 bases lying between them. The CDR3 contains 15 residues. Germline values: CDR1 MNHEY, CDR2 SVGAGI. CDR3 in DNA: TGTGCCAGCAGTTACTCTTACAGGAGTAATGAAAAACTGTTTTTT. Protein: CASSYSYRSNEKLFF.

The chain couples TRBV5-4 to TRBJ2-3; D unresolved. From germline, CDR1 is SGHNT and CDR2 YYREEE (reference sequence). CDR3 length: 13 amino acids. Trimming stripped 2 bases from V and 5 bases from J, with 9 bases between. The CDR3 DNA follows: TGTGCCAGCAGCTTTCTAAAAAAAGATACGCAGTATTTT. It encodes CASSFLKKDTQYF.

The chain employs TRBV18 and TRBJ2-7, with 9 bases aligning to TRBD1. The CDR3 is 16 residues long. CDR1 and CDR2 (germline): KGHSH, LQKENI. Losses at the gene ends were 3 bases for V and 6 bases for J; bases not matched to a gene: 12. Here the CDR3 reads CASSPGQGLSGPEQYF. As DNA, the CDR3 is TGTGCCAGCTCACCGGGACAGGGCCTTAGCGGGCCCGAGCAGTACTTC.

The table lists this clone with a few counts. The V gene is TRBV11-3, the J gene TRBJ1-1; 10 bases fit TRBD1. Per the germline V gene, CDR1 is SGHNT and CDR2 is YENEEA. Unmatched junction bases numbered 14, after V lost 5 bases and J lost 2 bases. The CDR3 loop spans 18 amino acids. CDR3 sequence reads: CASSPRTPGTGENTEAFF. The CDR3 region has the DNA TGTGCCAGCAGCCCCCGGACCCCAGGGACAGGGGAAAACACTGAAGCTTTCTTT.

This chain uses TRBV29-1 with TRBJ2-1; 12 bases map to TRBD2. Germline V lookup: CDR1 SQVTM, CDR2 ANQGSEA. J gave up 8 bases and V 3 bases, and 14 bases lay outside the gene matches. The CDR3 loop spans 17 amino acids. The CDR3 DNA follows: TGCAGCGTTGAGACCTCGCCGACTAGCGGGAGAAAGTATGAGCAGTTCTTC. Its protein is CSVETSPTSGRKYEQFF.

The chain has TRBV28 and TRBJ1-4, with D hard to call. Trimming removed 5 bases from V and 2 bases from J, with 15 bases in between. The CDR3 has 16 residues. Germline V gives CDR1 MDHEN, CDR2 SYDVKM. The CDR3, as DNA: TGTGCCAGCAGTCCCCATCTACAGCGGACTAATGAAAAACTGTTTTTT. Amino acids: CASSPHLQRTNEKLFF.

The V and J genes are TRBV6-5 and TRBJ2-3; TRBD2 matches 8 bases. Germline loops: CDR1 MNHEY, CDR2 SVGAGI. The CDR3 is 13 amino acids. V was pared by 1 base and J by 14 bases, with 8 bases of the junction left unmatched. The CDR3 DNA is TGTGCCAGCAGTTACTTCGGCGGGGGGCCGCCGTATTTT. Translated: CASSYFGGGPPYF.

The rearrangement links TRBV7-2 to TRBJ2-7, with D maybe TRBD1 (6 bases). V lost 3 bases, J lost 6 bases, and 15 bases lay in between. Germline lookup yields CDR1 SGHTA and CDR2 FQGNSA. This CDR3 has 14 amino acids. The CDR3 DNA reads TGTGCCAGCAGCTTCCACACAGGGTTTGTCGAGCAGTACTTC. Protein product: CASSFHTGFVEQYF.

This clone appeared a few times. V usage is TRBV28 and J usage is TRBJ2-7; TRBD2 aligns across 7 bases. V shed 6 bases, J shed 0 bases, and the junction held 8 bases outside the gene matches. The CDR3 loop spans 15 amino acids. The germline V gene encodes CDR1 MDHEN and CDR2 SYDVKM. CDR3 amino acids: CASSLLSGNSYEQYF. CDR3 bases: TGTGCCAGCAGCCTGCTGAGCGGGAACTCCTACGAGCAGTACTTC.

The gene calls are TRBV19 and TRBJ1-1; 10 bases are a match to TRBD1. Germline trimming cut 5 bases from V and 7 bases from J; bases unmatched to any gene: 16. The CDR3 loop spans 17 amino acids. CDR1 is LNHDA, CDR2 SQIVND, per germline (reference sequence). CDR3 amino acids: CASSFSTGGWGPLEAFF. For the CDR3, the DNA is TGTGCCAGTAGTTTCTCGACAGGGGGCTGGGGGCCTCTTGAAGCTTTCTTT.

In its sample, this clone was seen once. The chain combines TRBV7-9 with TRBJ2-2; a possible D gene is TRBD2 (6 bases). V was pared by 8 bases and J by 7 bases, with 14 bases between. There are 13 residues in the CDR3. Per the germline V gene, CDR1 is SEHNR and CDR2 is FQNEAQ (reference sequence). CDR3 sequence reads: CASGGFRVGELFF. The DNA of the CDR3 is TGTGCCAGCGGGGGGTTCCGGGTCGGGGAGCTGTTTTTT.

This chain links TRBV29-1 with TRBJ2-7; a weak D match, TRBD1 (8 bases). The CDR3 totals 15 residues. V was pared by 4 bases and J by 5 bases, with 21 bases between. Germline values: CDR1 SQVTM, CDR2 ANQGSEA. CDR3 sequence: CSVGGGQVLSNEQYF. CDR3 nucleotide sequence: TGCAGCGTTGGGGGGGGACAGGTTCTGTCCAACGAGCAGTACTTC.

The chain couples TRBV10-3 to TRBJ1-2; 8 bases agree with TRBD1. This CDR3 is 16 amino acids long. Trimming removed 6 bases from V and 3 bases from J; junction bases left unmatched: 12. Germline assignment: CDR1 ENHRY and CDR2 SYGVKD. The CDR3 loop is CAIRARQGIVDYGYTF. The CDR3 nucleotides read TGTGCCATCAGGGCCCGACAGGGGATAGTGGACTATGGCTACACCTTC.

The gene calls are TRBV27 and TRBJ2-7, with D perhaps matching TRBD2 (6 bases). CDR1 is MNHEY and CDR2 is SMNVEV in the germline V gene (reference sequence). The germline V and J ends were trimmed by 5 bases and 7 bases, with 21 bases remaining between them. The CDR3 length is 15 residues. CDR3 amino acids: CASSPYPGEFAEQYF. The CDR3 coding sequence is TGTGCCAGCAGTCCATATCCGGGAGAGTTTGCGGAGCAGTACTTC.

Only a few counts were recorded for this clone. The V gene is TRBV7-2, the J gene TRBJ2-7, with 11 bases that match TRBD2. The CDR3 loop spans 14 amino acids. Unmatched junction bases numbered 7, after V lost 8 bases and J lost 4 bases. CDR1 SGHTA and CDR2 FQGNSA come from the germline V gene. In DNA, the CDR3 is TGTGCCAGCTCCCCGGGACTAGCGGTATACGAGCAGTACTTC. Its translation is CASSPGLAVYEQYF.

V usage is TRBV10-3 and J usage is TRBJ1-6; tentatively, D is TRBD1 (6 bases). CDR1 ENHRY and CDR2 SYGVKD come from the germline V gene. The V and J ends lost 2 bases and 10 bases respectively, with 12 bases between them. CDR3 length: 14 amino acids. CDR3 nucleotide sequence: TGTGCCATCAGTGAGCAATCAGGGGAATCACCCCTCCACTTT. It encodes CAISEQSGESPLHF.

The rearrangement joins TRBV11-2 to TRBJ2-5; weak D call: TRBD1 (6 bases). CDR1 is SGHAT, CDR2 FQNNGV, per germline. The CDR3 length is 13 residues. Trimming shortened V by 4 bases and J by 1 base, and 7 bases separated the two germline ends. The CDR3 DNA sequence: TGTGCCAGCAGCTGGGACACCCAAGAGACCCAGTACTTC. Translated, it gives CASSWDTQETQYF.

Written as DNA, the CDR3 is TGTGCCAGCAGTTTAAAGGGCAGGGCCAATCAGCCCCAGCATTTT. Translation: CASSLKGRANQPQHF. The rearrangement uses TRBV28 and TRBJ1-5, with D possibly being TRBD1 (5 bases). The CDR3 sequence is 15 residues long. The V end was cut by 2 bases, the J end by 3 bases, with 11 bases between. In germline, CDR1 is MDHEN, CDR2 SYDVKM.

Only one count was recorded for this clone. This chain connects TRBV7-9 to TRBJ1-4, with 9 nucleotides matching TRBD1. The CDR3 runs to 15 residues. CDR1 is SEHNR and CDR2 is FQNEAQ in the germline V gene (reference sequence). V lost 2 bases, J lost 7 bases, and 5 bases stayed unmatched. The DNA of the CDR3 is TGTGCCAGCAGCTTAAGACAGGGGGAAGGTGAAAAACTGTTTTTT. This translates into CASSLRQGEGEKLFF. Full variable domain (outside the CDR3, taken from reference TRBV7-9 and TRBJ1-4): DTGVSQNPRHKITKRGQNVTFRCDPISEHNRLYWYRQTLGQGPEFLTYFQNEAQLEKSRLLSDRFSAERPKGSFSTLEIQRTEQGDSAMYLCASSLRQGEGEKLFFGSGTQLSVL.

The J gene is TRBJ1-1, the V gene TRBV6-5, with no clear D. The CDR3 loop spans 13 amino acids. Trimming removed 6 bases at V and 4 bases at J, with 12 bases between. Germline V gene sequence: CDR1 MNHEY, CDR2 SVGAGI. The DNA of the CDR3 is TGTGCCAGCAGGGCCCTAAGCGCCACTGAAGCTTTCTTT. Translating gives CASRALSATEAFF.

This clone was seen only a few times. The rearrangement uses TRBV2 and TRBJ1-1; maybe TRBD1 (5 bases). The length of the CDR3 is 13 residues. Germline CDR1 SNHLY, CDR2 FYNNEI. V lost 2 bases and J 5 bases, leaving 9 bases between the germline ends. The DNA for the CDR3 is TGTGCCAGCAGTGAATACGGGGGGACTGAAGCTTTCTTT. It encodes CASSEYGGTEAFF.

The genes are TRBV6-1 and TRBJ1-4; D is uncertain. The CDR3 is made up of 14 amino acids. CDR1 and CDR2 (germline): MNHNS, SASEGT. The V and J ends lost 5 bases and 8 bases respectively, with 15 bases between them. CDR3 DNA sequence: TGTGCCAGCAGTCGGGATGGGAGGTTCGAAAAACTGTTTTTT. This translates into CASSRDGRFEKLFF.

The chain has TRBV28 and TRBJ2-1, with 14 bases identical to TRBD2. With 5 bases clipped from V and 9 bases from J, the junction kept 6 bases outside the gene matches. CDR3 length: 15 residues. The germline CDR1 and CDR2 sequences are MDHEN and SYDVKM. CDR3 sequence reads: CASSPPGLAGGEQFF. The CDR3, as DNA: TGTGCCAGCAGTCCACCCGGACTAGCGGGAGGTGAGCAGTTCTTC.

The chain is built from TRBV5-6 and TRBJ1-4, with TRBD1 matching 7 bases. The V and J ends lost 3 bases and 6 bases, in that order; junction bases with no gene match: 11. Germline values: CDR1 SGHDT, CDR2 YYEEEE. The CDR3 length is 16 residues. The CDR3, as DNA: TGTGCCAGCAGCTGGAGACCCGGGACAGAACATGAAAAACTGTTTTTT. Protein sequence: CASSWRPGTEHEKLFF.

The chain links TRBV4-1 to TRBJ2-5; 12 nucleotides line up with TRBD2. The CDR3 has 18 residues. The junction had 6 bases not matched to a gene; V was cut back by 0 bases and J by 1 base. Germline V gene sequence: CDR1 MGHRA, CDR2 YSYEKL. The CDR3 loop is CASSQDLAGGGAQETQYF. As DNA, the CDR3 is TGCGCCAGCAGCCAAGACCTAGCGGGAGGGGGGGCCCAAGAGACCCAGTACTTC.

V and J are TRBV27 and TRBJ2-7; possibly TRBD1 for D (6 bases). CDR3 size: 15 residues. Trimming took 2 bases from V and 3 from J, leaving 14 bases between them. Germline CDR1 is MNHEY and CDR2 is SMNVEV (reference sequence). CDR3 sequence reads: CASSLVQGSLYEQYF. The DNA of the CDR3 is TGTGCCAGCAGTTTAGTACAGGGAAGCCTCTACGAGCAGTACTTC.